The 10 T cell receptor beta chains below all came from one sample that was sequenced in a study of tumor-infiltrating lymphocytes in primary liver carcinoma. A constant-region primer served to make TCR beta cDNA from about 0.5 ug total RNA. Three nested multiplex PCR rounds, a slightly modified ARM-PCR method, built the TCR beta libraries. Each of the first two PCR rounds ran approximately 9 cycles with TRBV1-TRBV30 forward and C-beta reverse primers. Each CDR3 protein is one row after TCRdb ran MiXCR on the multiplex PCR reads. The sample carries tens of thousands of distinct CDR3 sequences, about three quarters recorded once. Joint extraction of RNA and DNA used roughly 17-32 mg of bulk tissue that was unsorted. Sequencing was done on a sample of liver tumor tissue from sampling region 3. Subset described: tumor region T3, left-lateral pole. These TCRs come from a man between 40 and 49 years old with primary liver carcinoma and hepatitis B virus infection.

In regard to this clonotype: Relative to the germline gene, one junction end is altered; a read error may explain this. The chain employs TRBV11-2 and TRBJ2-5; perhaps TRBD2 as D (6 bases). Germline CDR1 and CDR2: SGHAT and FQNNGV. The CDR3 covers 14 residues. The CDR3 loop is CASSSTGVLLSQYF. DNA of the CDR3: TGTGCTAGCAGCTCGACGGGGGTATTATTGTCACAGTACTTC.

Remarks on this clonotype: In this CDR3 the conserved last residue, phenylalanine or tryptophan, is missing, so a read error is likely. The CDR3 region is CVSRAWYNSPLHL. The CDR3 DNA is TGTGTCAGCAGGGCTTGGTATAATTCACCCCTCCACTTA. V gene TRBV6-5 combines with J gene TRBJ1-6, with D tentatively TRBD1 (5 bases). Germline loops: CDR1 MNHEY, CDR2 SVGAGI. CDR3 length: 13 amino acids.

About this clonotype: Compared with germline, one end of the junction differs, possibly owing to a read error. This chain uses TRBV4-2 with TRBJ2-7; 13 bases are a match to TRBD2. CDR3 size: 16 residues. Germline lookup yields CDR1 LGHNA and CDR2 YNFKEQ. DNA of the CDR3: TGTGCCAGCTGCGAACTAGCGGGAGGGTCCTCCCACGAGCAGTACTTC. This codes for CASCELAGGSSHEQYF.

This chain joins TRBV29-1 and TRBJ2-1, with TRBD1 matching 10 bases. The germline V gene encodes CDR1 SQVTM and CDR2 ANQGSEA. With V trimmed by 7 bases and J by 11 bases, 14 bases remained unmatched. The length of the CDR3 is 14 residues. The CDR3 DNA sequence: TGCAGCGGATTGCCCGGACAGGGGGAGGATCAGCAGTTCTTC. Amino acids: CSGLPGQGEDQQFF.

In this sample, this clonotype turned up a few times. This may come from a read error, since a much larger clone is one base off. The J gene is TRBJ1-5, the V gene TRBV4-2; 11 bases fit TRBD1. CDR1 is LGHNA, CDR2 YNFKEQ, per germline. The CDR3 is made up of 15 amino acids. Here the CDR3 DNA reads TGTGCCGGCAGCCCGGGACAGGGGGTGGATCAGCCCCAGCATTTT. Its translation is CAGSPGQGVDQPQHF.

Turning to this clonotype: An end of the junction does not agree with germline; a read error may underlie this. The chain joins TRBV6-1 to TRBJ2-1, with D possibly TRBD2 on 6 matching bases. CDR1 is MNHNS, CDR2 SASEGT, per germline. The CDR3 runs to 14 residues. The CDR3 sequence is CASSALAEKYEQFF. The CDR3 coding sequence is TGTGCCAGTAGTGCGTTAGCGGAGAAATATGAGCAGTTCTTC.

As concerns this clonotype: The junction departs from the called germline gene at one end, perhaps through a read error. This sequence joins TRBV29-1 and TRBJ2-5; maybe TRBD1 (6 bases). This CDR3 is built from 14 residues. Germline V gene data show CDR1 as SQVTM and CDR2 as ANQGSEA. DNA of the CDR3: TGCAGAGTTGATCAGGGACATCAACACGAGACCCAGTACTTC. Its protein product is CRVDQGHQHETQYF. Full variable domain (remainder filled in from reference TRBV29-1 and TRBJ2-5): SAVISQKPSRDICQRGTSLTIQCQVDSQVTMMFWYRQQPGQSLTLIATANQGSEATYESGFVIDKFPISRPNLTFSTLTVSNMSPEDSSIYLCRVDQGHQHETQYFGPGTRLLVL.

This clonotype has just one count. Relative to the germline gene, one junction end is altered; a read error may explain this. CDR3 amino acids: CGVNLDRLGTQYF. The DNA for the CDR3 is TGCGGCGTTAACCTGGACAGGCTCGGTACGCAGTATTTT. V is TRBV29-1 and J is TRBJ2-3; 7 bases are shared with TRBD1. The CDR3 has 13 residues. Germline assignment: CDR1 SQVTM and CDR2 ANQGSEA.

The gene calls are TRBV24-1 and TRBJ2-5, with 7 bases fitting TRBD2. Germline V lookup: CDR1 KGHDR, CDR2 SFDVKD. The CDR3 runs 15 residues. Trimming at V came to 9 bases and at J to 4 bases, leaving 13 bases not matched to a gene. In DNA form, the CDR3 reads TGTGCCACCTGCGGAGGGACTAACCTTCGAGAGACCCAGTACTTC. Protein product: CATCGGTNLRETQYF.

A note on this clonotype: One end of the junction varies from germline; a read error may be responsible. The V and J genes are TRBV5-4 and TRBJ2-5; D is undetermined. Germline V gene lookup returns CDR1 SGHNT and CDR2 YYREEE (reference sequence). CDR3 length: 14 amino acids. The CDR3 sequence: CVSKLDLPQEAQYF. The CDR3 DNA reads as TGTGTCAGCAAGCTGGACCTCCCACAAGAGGCCCAGTACTTC.